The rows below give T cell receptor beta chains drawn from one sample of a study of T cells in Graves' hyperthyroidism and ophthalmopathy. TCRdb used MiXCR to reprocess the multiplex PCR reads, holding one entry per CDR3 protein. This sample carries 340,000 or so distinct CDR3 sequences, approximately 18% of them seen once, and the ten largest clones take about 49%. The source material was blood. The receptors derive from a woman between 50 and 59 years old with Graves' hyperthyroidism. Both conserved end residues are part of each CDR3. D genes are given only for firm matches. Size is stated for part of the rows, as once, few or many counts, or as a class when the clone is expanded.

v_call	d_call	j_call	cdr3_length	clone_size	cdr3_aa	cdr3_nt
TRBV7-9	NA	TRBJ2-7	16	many	CASSLEIWGRDYEQYF	TGTGCCAGCAGCTTAGAAATCTGGGGGCGCGACTACGAGCAGTACTTC
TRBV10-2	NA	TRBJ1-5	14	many	CASSVGGIGQPQHF	TGCGCCAGCAGTGTCGGGGGGATCGGGCAGCCCCAGCATTTT
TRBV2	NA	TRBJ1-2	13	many	CASSDGSDYGYTF	TGTGCCAGCAGTGATGGGAGCGACTATGGCTACACCTTC
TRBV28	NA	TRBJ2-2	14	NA	CASSLGGFPGELFF	TGTGCCAGCAGTTTGGGGGGCTTTCCCGGGGAGCTGTTTTTT
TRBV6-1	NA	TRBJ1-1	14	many	CASSYGARNTEAFF	TGTGCCAGCAGTTATGGGGCTCGGAACACTGAAGCTTTCTTT
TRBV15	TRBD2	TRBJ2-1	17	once	CATSSGLAGGVRNEQFF	TGTGCCACCAGCTCAGGACTAGCGGGAGGGGTTAGAAATGAGCAGTTCTTC
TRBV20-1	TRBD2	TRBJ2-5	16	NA	CSAPPAKRGIAETQYF	TGCAGTGCCCCCCCGGCGAAGCGGGGTATCGCAGAGACCCAGTACTTC
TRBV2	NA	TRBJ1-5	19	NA	CASTAPPGTSAIKRQPQHF	TGTGCCAGCACCGCCCCCCCGGGGACTTCCGCCATCAAGAGGCAGCCCCAGCATTTT
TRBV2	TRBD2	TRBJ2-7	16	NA	CASIPRRTSGTYEQYF	TGTGCCAGCATTCCCCGAAGGACTAGCGGGACCTACGAGCAGTACTTC
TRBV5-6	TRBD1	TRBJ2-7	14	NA	CVSSATGTTYEQYF	TGTGTCAGCAGCGCGACAGGGACCACCTACGAGCAGTACTTC
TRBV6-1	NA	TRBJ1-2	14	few	CASSGMDRVYGYTF	TGTGCCAGCAGTGGGATGGACAGAGTTTATGGCTACACCTTC
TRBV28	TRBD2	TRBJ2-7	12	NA	CASVGRAFEQYF	TGTGCCAGCGTCGGGAGGGCGTTCGAGCAGTACTTC
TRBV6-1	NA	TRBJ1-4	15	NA	CASCAGEGINEKLFF	TGTGCCAGCTGTGCAGGGGAGGGGATTAATGAAAAACTGTTTTTT
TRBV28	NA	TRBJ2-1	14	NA	CASSSDPGLRGQFF	TGTGCCAGCAGTTCAGACCCAGGACTACGGGGGCAGTTCTTC
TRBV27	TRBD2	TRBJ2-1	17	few	CASSSRTSGRGNNEQFF	TGTGCCAGCAGTTCCCGGACTAGCGGGAGGGGCAACAATGAGCAGTTCTTC